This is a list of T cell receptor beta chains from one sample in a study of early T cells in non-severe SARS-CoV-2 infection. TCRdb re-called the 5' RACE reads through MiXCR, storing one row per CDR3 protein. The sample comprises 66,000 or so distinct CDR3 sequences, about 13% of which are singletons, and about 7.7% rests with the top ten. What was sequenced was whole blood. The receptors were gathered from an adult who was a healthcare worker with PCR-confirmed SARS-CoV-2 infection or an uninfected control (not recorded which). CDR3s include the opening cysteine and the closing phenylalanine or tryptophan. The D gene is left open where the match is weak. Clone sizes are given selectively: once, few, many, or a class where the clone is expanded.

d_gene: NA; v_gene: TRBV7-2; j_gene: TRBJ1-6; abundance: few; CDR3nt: TGTGCCAGCAGCTTAGAAAGGGTTCTCTCACCCCTCCACTTT; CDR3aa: CASSLERVLSPLHF
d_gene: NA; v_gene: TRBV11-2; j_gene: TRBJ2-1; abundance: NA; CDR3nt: TGTGCCAGCAGCCCCGTTCCCCGGCTCTACAATGAGCAGTTCTTC; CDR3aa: CASSPVPRLYNEQFF
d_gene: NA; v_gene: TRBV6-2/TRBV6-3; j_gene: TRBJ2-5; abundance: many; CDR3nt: TGTGCCAGCAGTTACTCGAGCCACAAAGAGACCCAGTACTTC; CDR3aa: CASSYSSHKETQYF
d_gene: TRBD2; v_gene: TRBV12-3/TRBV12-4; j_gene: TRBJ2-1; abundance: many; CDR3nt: TGTGCCAGCAGTTTAGGGCGGACTAGTGTTCCAAATGAGCAGTTCTTC; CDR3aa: CASSLGRTSVPNEQFF
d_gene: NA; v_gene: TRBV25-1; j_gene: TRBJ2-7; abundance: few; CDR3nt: TGTGCCAGCAGTGGAGGGGTGCAGATCTACGAGCAGTACTTC; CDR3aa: CASSGGVQIYEQYF
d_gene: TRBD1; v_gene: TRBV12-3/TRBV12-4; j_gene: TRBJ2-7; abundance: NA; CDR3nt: TGTGCCAGCAGTCCTCCGGGACAGATTATCTACGAGCAGTACTTC; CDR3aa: CASSPPGQIIYEQYF
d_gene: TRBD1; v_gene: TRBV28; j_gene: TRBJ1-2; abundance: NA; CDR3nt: TGTGCCAGCAGGCCACACAGGGGTGGAGGCTACACCTTC; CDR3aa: CASRPHRGGGYTF
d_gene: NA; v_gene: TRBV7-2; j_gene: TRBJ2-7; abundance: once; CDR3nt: TGTGCCAGCAGCTTAGCTCAGGGTACCCCCTACGAGCAGTACTTC; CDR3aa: CASSLAQGTPYEQYF
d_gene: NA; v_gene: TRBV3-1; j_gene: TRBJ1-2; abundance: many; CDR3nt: TGTGCCAGCAGCCAGCCCGGACAGCTATATGGCTACACCTTC; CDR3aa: CASSQPGQLYGYTF
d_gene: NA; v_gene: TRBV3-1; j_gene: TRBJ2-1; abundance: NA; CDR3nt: TGTGCCAGCAGCCAAGGAATACTCCCTGATAGTAACAATGAGCAGTTCTTC; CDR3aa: CASSQGILPDSNNEQFF
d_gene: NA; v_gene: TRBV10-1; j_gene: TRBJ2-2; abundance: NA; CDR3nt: TGCGCCAGCAGCCCATGGGACTGCACCGGGGAGCTGTTTTTT; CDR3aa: CASSPWDCTGELFF
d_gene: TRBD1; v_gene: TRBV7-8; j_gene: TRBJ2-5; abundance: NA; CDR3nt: TGTGCCAGCAGCTTAGTACCACAGGGGGAGACCCAGTACTTC; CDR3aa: CASSLVPQGETQYF
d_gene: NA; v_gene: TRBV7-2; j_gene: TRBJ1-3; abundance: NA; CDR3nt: TGTGCCAGCAGCTTGGTCAAGGGAAAGGGATCAGGAAACACCATATATTTT; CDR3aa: CASSLVKGKGSGNTIYF
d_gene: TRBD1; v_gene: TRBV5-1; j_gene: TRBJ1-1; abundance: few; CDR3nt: TGCGCCAGCAGCTCTAAGGGGGCCACTGAAGCTTTCTTT; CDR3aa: CASSSKGATEAFF
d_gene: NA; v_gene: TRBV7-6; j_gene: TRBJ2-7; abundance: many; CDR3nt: TGTGCCAGCAGCGCCGTAGGGAGTAGGCCCTACGAGCAGTACTTC; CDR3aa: CASSAVGSRPYEQYF
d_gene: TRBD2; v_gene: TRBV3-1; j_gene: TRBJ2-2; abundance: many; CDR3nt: TGTGCCAGCAGCCAAGGGTTCGCGGGGGCGAACACCGGGGAGCTGTTTTTT; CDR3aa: CASSQGFAGANTGELFF
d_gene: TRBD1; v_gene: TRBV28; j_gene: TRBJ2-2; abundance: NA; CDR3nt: TGTGCCAGCAGTTACCCCGGGACAGACGTACGTGCCGGGGAGCTGTTTTTT; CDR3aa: CASSYPGTDVRAGELFF
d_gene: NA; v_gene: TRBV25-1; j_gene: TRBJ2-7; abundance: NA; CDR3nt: TGTGCCAGCGGGGAACAGGGCATCCCCAACGAGCAGTACTTC; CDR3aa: CASGEQGIPNEQYF
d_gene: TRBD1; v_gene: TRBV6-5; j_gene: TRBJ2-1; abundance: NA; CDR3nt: TGTGCCAGCAGGGAAGGGGGGCAGGGGGCAGGCGAGCAGTTCTTC; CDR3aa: CASREGGQGAGEQFF
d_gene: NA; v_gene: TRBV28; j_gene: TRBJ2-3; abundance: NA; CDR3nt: TGTGCCAGCACTAGCGTGACCCACACAGATACGCAGTATTTT; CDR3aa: CASTSVTHTDTQYF
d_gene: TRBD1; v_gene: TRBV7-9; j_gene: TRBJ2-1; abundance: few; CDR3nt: TGTGCCAGCAGCTTATTTTCCCTGCAGAGGACAGGGCGGCCGAATGAGCAGTTCTTC; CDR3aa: CASSLFSLQRTGRPNEQFF
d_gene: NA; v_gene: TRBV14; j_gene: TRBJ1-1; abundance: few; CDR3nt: TGTGCCAGCAGCCAAGTGCAGGACGGTGAAGCTTTCTTT; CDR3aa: CASSQVQDGEAFF
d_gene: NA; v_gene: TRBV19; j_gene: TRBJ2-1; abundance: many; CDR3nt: TGTGCCAGTAGGACGGGTAGCTCCTACAATGAGCAGTTCTTC; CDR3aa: CASRTGSSYNEQFF
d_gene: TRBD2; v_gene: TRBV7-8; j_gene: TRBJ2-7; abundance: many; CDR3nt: TGTGCCAGCAGCTTCTGGACCGCCGTACTCCCTAGCGGGAGGCCCTACGAGCAGTACTTC; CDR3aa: CASSFWTAVLPSGRPYEQYF
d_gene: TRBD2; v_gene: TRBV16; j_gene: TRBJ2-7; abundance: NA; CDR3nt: TGTGCCAGCAGCCCGCGGGGACTAGCGGGAGAGGAGCAGTACTTC; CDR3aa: CASSPRGLAGEEQYF
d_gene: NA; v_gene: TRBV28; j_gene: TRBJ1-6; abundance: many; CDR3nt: TGTGCCAGTTTTGGGGTCTATTCACAGACTCATAATTCACCCCTCCACTTT; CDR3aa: CASFGVYSQTHNSPLHF
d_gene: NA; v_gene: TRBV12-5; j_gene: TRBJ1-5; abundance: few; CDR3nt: TGTGCTAGTGGTTTGGGGACCAATCAGCCCCAGCATTTT; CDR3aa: CASGLGTNQPQHF
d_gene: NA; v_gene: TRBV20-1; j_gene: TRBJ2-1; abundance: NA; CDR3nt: TGCAGTGCTCCATTGGTCGGGATCTACAATGAGCAGTTCTTC; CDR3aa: CSAPLVGIYNEQFF
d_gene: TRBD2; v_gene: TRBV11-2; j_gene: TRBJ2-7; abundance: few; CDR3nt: TGTGCCAGCAGCTTAGCGGCGGCGGGAGGTTACGAGCAGTACTTC; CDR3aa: CASSLAAAGGYEQYF
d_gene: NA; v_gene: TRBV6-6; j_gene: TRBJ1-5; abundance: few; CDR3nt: TGTGCCAGCAGCCACGGGGATAGCAATCAGCCCCAGCATTTT; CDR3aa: CASSHGDSNQPQHF
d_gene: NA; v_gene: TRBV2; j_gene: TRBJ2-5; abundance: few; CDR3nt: TGTGCCAGCAGTGGGCTTCGGATACAAGAGACCCAGTACTTC; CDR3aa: CASSGLRIQETQYF
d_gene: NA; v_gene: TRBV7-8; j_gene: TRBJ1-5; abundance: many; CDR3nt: TGTGCCAGCAGCCGACAGGACAATCAGCCCCAGCATTTT; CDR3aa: CASSRQDNQPQHF
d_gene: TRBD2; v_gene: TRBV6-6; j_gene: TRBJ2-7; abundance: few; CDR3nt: TGTGCCAGCGTCAGCGGGAGCGCCGAGCAGTACTTC; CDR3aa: CASVSGSAEQYF
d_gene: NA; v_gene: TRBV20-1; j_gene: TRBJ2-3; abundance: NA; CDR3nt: TGCAGTGCTATACAGCAAAACACAGATACGCAGTATTTT; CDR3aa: CSAIQQNTDTQYF
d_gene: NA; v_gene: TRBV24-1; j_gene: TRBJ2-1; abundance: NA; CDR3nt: TGTGCCACCAGTCATGCAGGGCCCAACAATGAGCAGTTCTTC; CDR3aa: CATSHAGPNNEQFF
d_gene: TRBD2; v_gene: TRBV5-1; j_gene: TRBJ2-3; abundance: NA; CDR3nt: TGCGCCAGCAGTCGGAGTATGGTGACTAGCGGGACAGATACGCAGTATTTT; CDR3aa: CASSRSMVTSGTDTQYF
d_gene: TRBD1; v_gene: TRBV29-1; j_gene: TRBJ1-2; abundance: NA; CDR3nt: TGCAGCGTTGATCTGGGACAGGCATATGGCTACACCTTC; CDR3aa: CSVDLGQAYGYTF
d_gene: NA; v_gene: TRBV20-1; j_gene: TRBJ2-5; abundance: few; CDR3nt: TGCAGTGCTCGAGGACAGCCTACCCAGTACTTC; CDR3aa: CSARGQPTQYF
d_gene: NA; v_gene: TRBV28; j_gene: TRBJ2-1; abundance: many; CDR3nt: TGTGCCAGCAGCCGAAAAACTCCCCCTCGGGGATCGAAAAATGAGCAGTTCTTC; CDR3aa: CASSRKTPPRGSKNEQFF
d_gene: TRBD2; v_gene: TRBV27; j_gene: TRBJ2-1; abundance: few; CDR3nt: TGTGCCAGCAGTTTACGCCTAGCGGCCCCCTACAATGAGCAGTTCTTC; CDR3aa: CASSLRLAAPYNEQFF
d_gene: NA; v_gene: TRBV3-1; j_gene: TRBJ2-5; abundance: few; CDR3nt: TGTGCCAGCAGCCAGGCAGGCGCGAAAGAGACCCAGTACTTC; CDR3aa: CASSQAGAKETQYF
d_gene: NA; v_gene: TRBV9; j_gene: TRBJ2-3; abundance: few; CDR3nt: TGTGCCAGCAGCCGAGGGGCCGTCACCACAGATACGCAGTATTTT; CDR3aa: CASSRGAVTTDTQYF
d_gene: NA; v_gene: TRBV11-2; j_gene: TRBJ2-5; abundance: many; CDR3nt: TGTGCCAGCAGCTTAGTAGAGACCCAGTACTTC; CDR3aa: CASSLVETQYF
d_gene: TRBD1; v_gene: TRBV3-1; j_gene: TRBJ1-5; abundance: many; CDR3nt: TGTGCCAGCAGCTTACAGGGGGCCCCAGATCAGCCCCAGCATTTT; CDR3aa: CASSLQGAPDQPQHF
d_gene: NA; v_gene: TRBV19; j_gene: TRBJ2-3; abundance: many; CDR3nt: TGTGCCAGTAGACAGAGCACAGATACGCAGTATTTT; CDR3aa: CASRQSTDTQYF
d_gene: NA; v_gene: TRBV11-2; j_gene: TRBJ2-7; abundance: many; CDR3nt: TGTGCCAGCAGCTTAGCGGGGGCCACCTACGAGCAGTACTTC; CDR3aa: CASSLAGATYEQYF
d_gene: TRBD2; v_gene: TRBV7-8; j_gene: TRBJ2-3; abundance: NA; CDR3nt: TGTGCCAGCAGCTTAGAGGTACCGGCGGGAGCACTCGAGTCCTCAGATACGCAGTATTTT; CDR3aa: CASSLEVPAGALESSDTQYF
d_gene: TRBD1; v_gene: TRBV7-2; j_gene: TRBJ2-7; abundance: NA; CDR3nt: TGTGCCAGCAGCACCCCCCGGGACAGGAGCTACGAGCAGTACTTC; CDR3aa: CASSTPRDRSYEQYF
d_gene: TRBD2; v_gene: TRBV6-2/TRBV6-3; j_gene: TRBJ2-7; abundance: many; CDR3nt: TGTGCCAGCAAACCAGCGGGAGCCGAGCAGTACTTC; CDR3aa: CASKPAGAEQYF
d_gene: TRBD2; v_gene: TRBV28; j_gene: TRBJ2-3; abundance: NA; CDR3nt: TGTGCCAGCAGTTCCGCGACTAGCGGATTCACAGATACGCAGTATTTT; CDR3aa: CASSSATSGFTDTQYF
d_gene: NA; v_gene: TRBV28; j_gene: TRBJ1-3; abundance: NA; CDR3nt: TGTGCCAGCAGTTTATCCGGGGTAACAAACACCATATATTTT; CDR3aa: CASSLSGVTNTIYF
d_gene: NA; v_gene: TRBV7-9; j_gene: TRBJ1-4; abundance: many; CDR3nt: TGTGCCAGCAGTTTTAGCGGTGATGAAAAACTGTTTTTT; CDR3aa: CASSFSGDEKLFF
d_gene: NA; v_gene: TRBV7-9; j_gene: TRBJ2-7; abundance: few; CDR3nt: TGTGCCAGCAGCTTAGTAGACTACAAGAGCTCCTACGAGCAGTACTTC; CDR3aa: CASSLVDYKSSYEQYF
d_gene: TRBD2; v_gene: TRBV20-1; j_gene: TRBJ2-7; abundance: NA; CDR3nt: TGCAGTGCATCCAGCGGGAGGGCCTCCAAGCAGTACTTC; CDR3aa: CSASSGRASKQYF
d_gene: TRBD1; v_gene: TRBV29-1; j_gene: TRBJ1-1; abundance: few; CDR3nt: TGCAGCGTTGAAAGACAGGGGGGCACTGAAGCTTTCTTT; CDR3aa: CSVERQGGTEAFF